Following are 21 T cell receptor beta chains from one sample sequenced in a study of blood T cells in healthy people across ages. The use of a sample-barcoded 5' primer and a J-beta primer mix characterized a second PCR of about 7 to 12 cycles. TCRdb processed the 5' RACE reads anew with MiXCR; each CDR3 protein has one entry. In the table there are 710,000 or so distinct CDR3 sequences, approximately 29% of which are singletons. Input material: blood. The receptors were sampled from an elderly woman in good health.

This chain connects TRBV27 to TRBJ1-1, with TRBD1 identical over 10 bases. J lost 1 base, V lost 5 bases, and 13 bases had no gene match. Germline V gives CDR1 MNHEY, CDR2 SMNVEV (reference sequence). The CDR3 runs to 18 residues. In DNA, the CDR3 is TGTGCCAGCAGTCCACACTCTGACAGGGGGCTCGAGAACACTGAAGCTTTCTTT. Protein product: CASSPHSDRGLENTEAFF.

As to this clonotype: This could be a read error, since a much larger clone is one nucleotide away. The rearrangement links TRBV7-2 to TRBJ1-5, with D unresolved. V was cut by 8 bases and J by 3 bases, with 14 bases left in between. CDR1 is SGHTA and CDR2 is FQGNSA in the germline V gene. The CDR3 spans 14 residues. The CDR3 sequence is CASGLGRNNQPQHF. The CDR3 DNA reads as TGTGCCAGCGGCCTTGGACGGAACAATCAGCCCCAGCATTTT.

This clonotype was seen only a few times. This chain connects TRBV7-7 to TRBJ2-2; TRBD2 is a possible D gene (5 bases). Trimming removed 5 bases at V and 5 bases at J, with 15 bases between. The CDR3 sequence is 15 residues long. The germline V gene encodes CDR1 SSHAT and CDR2 FNYEAQ (reference sequence). CDR3 in amino acids: CASSPKMSGTGELFF. The CDR3 nucleotides are TGTGCCAGCAGCCCCAAAATGTCGGGGACCGGGGAGCTGTTTTTT.

The V and J genes are TRBV6-1 and TRBJ1-3; D is unclear. The CDR3 totals 14 residues. The V gene lost 4 bases and the J gene lost 0 bases, with 7 bases spanning the gap. Germline V gene lookup returns CDR1 MNHNS and CDR2 SASEGT. Here the CDR3 reads CASSAGNSGNTIYF. CDR3 coding DNA: TGTGCCAGCAGTGCCGGGAACTCTGGAAACACCATATATTTT.

Worth noting for this clonotype: Without the conserved terminal phenylalanine or tryptophan, this CDR3 likely stems from a read error. V and J are TRBV6-5 and TRBJ1-2, with 9 bases matching TRBD1. V shed 6 bases and J 8 bases; nucleotides not matched to a gene: 7. Germline lookup yields CDR1 MNHEY and CDR2 SVGAGI. There are 13 residues in the CDR3. The CDR3 sequence is CASSRSGTGGYTC. The CDR3 DNA reads as TGTGCCAGCAGCCGATCGGGGACAGGGGGCTACACCTGC.

The chain joins TRBV7-2 to TRBJ2-3; D call uncertain. CDR3 size: 13 residues. From germline, CDR1 is SGHTA and CDR2 FQGNSA. Between the trimmed V and J ends, which lost 5 bases and 4 bases, there was a span of 10 bases. In nucleotides, the CDR3 is TGTGCCAGCAGCGAAGAAAGGCCAGATACGCAGTATTTT. Protein product: CASSEERPDTQYF.

The gene calls are TRBV27 and TRBJ2-3; TRBD2 might be the D (5 bases). The CDR3 covers 15 residues. The V and J ends lost 4 bases and 5 bases respectively, with 16 bases between them. From germline, CDR1 is MNHEY and CDR2 SMNVEV (reference sequence). The CDR3 protein is CASSSTAAGRDTQYF. Written as DNA, the CDR3 is TGTGCCAGCAGTTCAACAGCGGCTGGACGAGATACGCAGTATTTT.

On this clonotype: A junction boundary mismatches the germline segment, possibly from a read error. The CDR3 DNA sequence: TGTGCCAGCAGTCGCACCTCTGTGGGGGAGCGGTTTTTT. This gives the protein CASSRTSVGERFF. The rearrangement joins TRBV6-5 to TRBJ2-2; D is tentatively TRBD1 or TRBD2 (5 bases each). Looked up from germline, CDR1 is MNHEY and CDR2 is SVGAGI. The CDR3 length is 13 residues.

Only one count was recorded for this clonotype. The rearrangement links TRBV20-1 to TRBJ2-7; 8 bases map to TRBD2. The J call may be wrong; the DNA end is better matched by TRBJ2-4. Per the germline V gene, CDR1 is DFQATT and CDR2 is SNEGSKA (reference sequence). This CDR3 contains 15 residues. The CDR3 bases are TGCAGTGCTAGAGATTCGGGGGGGGGCTGGGACATTCAGTACTTC. Protein sequence: CSARDSGGGWDIQYF.

As to this clonotype: A much larger clone lies one base from this, so it may be a read error. The chain joins TRBV9 to TRBJ2-7, with 9 bases fitting TRBD2. The ends lost 2 bases at V and 7 bases at J; junction bases unmatched: 7. CDR1 SGDLS and CDR2 YYNGEE come from the germline V gene. The CDR3 covers 14 residues. The CDR3 DNA reads as TGTGCCAGCAGCGTTGCGGGGGGGTACAATGAGCAGTACTTC. Encoded protein: CASSVAGGYNEQYF.

This clonotype was observed many times. The chain recombines TRBV5-1 with TRBJ2-1, with D perhaps being TRBD1 or TRBD2 (5 bases each). Germline V gene data show CDR1 as SGHRS and CDR2 as YFSETQ. The CDR3 is 15 residues long. Trimming took off 4 bases at V and 2 bases at J, with 13 bases between the two ends. CDR3 in amino acids: CASSAGTVTYNEQFF. CDR3 coding DNA: TGCGCCAGCAGCGCCGGGACGGTAACCTACAATGAGCAGTTCTTC.

This clonotype was observed many times. V gene TRBV9 combines with J gene TRBJ2-4; 8 positions match TRBD2. Germline CDR1 SGDLS, CDR2 YYNGEE. J lost 3 bases, V lost 3 bases, and 8 bases had no gene match. This CDR3 contains 16 residues. Written as DNA, the CDR3 is TGTGCCAGCAGCGCGTCGCGGGGGGTTGGCAAAAACATTCAGTACTTC. Protein product: CASSASRGVGKNIQYF.

The rearrangement joins TRBV20-1 to TRBJ1-2; D is unresolved. Trimming cost V 3 bases and J 2 bases, with 13 bases left between them. The CDR3 consists of 14 residues. Germline V CDR1 and CDR2: DFQATT, SNEGSKA (reference sequence). Here the CDR3 DNA reads TGCAGTGCTAGTGTTCGGGGAACGAACTATGGCTACACCTTC. Its protein product is CSASVRGTNYGYTF.

Comments on this clonotype: Since a much larger clone is just one base distant, this may be a read error. The CDR3 DNA sequence: TGCGCCAGCAGCTTGGGGACTACCTCGGGGGAGACCCAGTTCTTC. Translation gives CASSLGTTSGETQFF. The V call is TRBV5-1, the J call TRBJ2-1, with a tentative D call TRBD2 (6 bases). From germline, CDR1 is SGHRS and CDR2 YFSETQ. This CDR3 region has 15 residues. V lost 0 bases, J lost 13 bases, and 20 bases lay in between.

This clonotype has just a few counts. This rearrangement joins TRBV5-1 to TRBJ1-6, with D possibly matching TRBD1 (6 bases). V was trimmed by 1 base and J by 7 bases, leaving 15 bases between them. Germline V CDR1 and CDR2: SGHRS, YFSETQ. The CDR3 length is 16 residues. CDR3 coding DNA: TGCGCCAGCAGCTTGTCAGGGGCTCTCGGGAATTCACCCCTCCACTTT. Translating gives CASSLSGALGNSPLHF.

About this clonotype itself: A much more abundant neighbour one base away suggests this may be a read error. The rearrangement uses TRBV20-1 and TRBJ1-2; D may be TRBD1 (6 bases). The V end lost 4 bases, the J end lost 4 bases, and 16 bases lay between the germline ends. Germline assignment: CDR1 DFQATT and CDR2 SNEGSKA (reference sequence). The CDR3 is 14 amino acids. CDR3 in amino acids: CSAKAGESSYGYTF. CDR3 sequence (DNA): TGCAGTGCTAAGGCAGGGGAGAGTAGCTATGGCTACACCTTC.

This clonotype was observed many times. This chain joins TRBV20-1 and TRBJ2-5; 9 bases map to TRBD1. V shed 5 bases and J 2 bases; nucleotides not matched to a gene: 15. Germline assignment: CDR1 DFQATT and CDR2 SNEGSKA (reference sequence). This CDR3 is 17 amino acids long. The CDR3 protein is CSASRGLGDRDQETQYF. DNA for the CDR3: TGCAGTGCTTCTAGGGGTTTGGGGGACAGGGATCAAGAGACCCAGTACTTC.

This clonotype was seen ten or more times. J is TRBJ2-1 and V is TRBV5-1; 9 bases match TRBD2. The germline gives CDR1 SGHRS, CDR2 YFSETQ. The CDR3 sequence is 18 residues long. The V and J ends lost 0 bases and 10 bases, in that order; junction bases with no gene match: 17. The CDR3 coding sequence is TGCGCCAGCAGCTTGGGGTTTAGCGGGGGAACGGACTTAGAGGAGCAGTTCTTC. It is translated as CASSLGFSGGTDLEEQFF.

In this sample, this clonotype turned up many times. At one end, the junction sequence differs from germline, possibly due to a read error. The chain links TRBV7-7 to TRBJ2-1; 11 positions match TRBD2. The length of the CDR3 is 15 residues. CDR1 SSHAT and CDR2 FNYEAQ come from the germline V gene (reference sequence). DNA of the CDR3: TGTGCTAGCAGCCAAACTAGCGGGGGATACAATGAGCAGTTCTTC. Protein product: CASSQTSGGYNEQFF.

The table lists this clonotype with a count of one. The chain has TRBV5-1 and TRBJ1-1; 8 bases are shared with TRBD1. V shed 0 bases, J shed 1 base, and the junction held 14 bases outside the gene matches. There are 19 residues in the CDR3. Per germline, CDR1 SGHRS and CDR2 YFSETQ. The CDR3 region is CASSLGSCRGPGKNTEAFF. As DNA, the CDR3 is TGCGCCAGCAGCTTGGGATCCTGCAGGGGGCCCGGGAAGAACACTGAAGCTTTCTTT.

This clonotype was picked up a small number of times. The CDR3 loop is CASSVLAGEQYF. The CDR3 DNA reads TGTGCCAGCAGCGTATTAGCGGGGGAGCAGTACTTC. This chain uses TRBV9 with TRBJ2-5, with 9 nucleotides matching TRBD2. J was trimmed by 11 bases and V by 1 base; bases with no gene match: 3. The germline V gene encodes CDR1 SGDLS and CDR2 YYNGEE. There are 12 residues in the CDR3.